This T cell receptor (beta chain) was sequenced in a study of beta chain features in type 1 diabetes. Findings and caveats of the study: Any HLA effect on TCRB rearrangement was left unresolved by small sub-analyses. In all four CD4+ subsets, TCRB CDR3 length was significantly, moderately reduced in type 1 diabetes. Type 1 diabetes patients had fewer VDJ junction insertions and more deletions. Shorter templates may be favored by PCR, equally so in patients and controls.

CD4+ cells of the naive, central memory, regulatory and stem cell-like memory types were sorted via CD45RO/CCR7/CD25/CD127/CD95/CD27. The CDR3 length is 15 residues. In germline, CDR1 is SGDLS, CDR2 YYNGEE. After removal of 0 bases from V and 4 bases from J, the junction contained 4 bases not matched to a gene. The investigators reverse transcribed all of the isolated RNA, so they sequenced expressed TCRB transcripts. The repertoire was sequenced with immunoSEQ multiplex PCR; TCRdb's copy has only in-frame clones and lacks some. The sample has roughly 180,000 clones, approximately 8% seen once. This clone showed up just a few times. No antigen is known for it.

The V call is TRBV9, the J call TRBJ2-3; 8 bases fit TRBD2. The receptor was isolated from a young man with type 1 diabetes. The specimen sequenced was central memory CD4+ T cells from blood. The CDR3 here is CASSVGLSGADTQYF. For the CDR3, the DNA is TGTGCCAGCAGCGTAGGTCTTAGCGGGGCAGATACGCAGTATTTT.